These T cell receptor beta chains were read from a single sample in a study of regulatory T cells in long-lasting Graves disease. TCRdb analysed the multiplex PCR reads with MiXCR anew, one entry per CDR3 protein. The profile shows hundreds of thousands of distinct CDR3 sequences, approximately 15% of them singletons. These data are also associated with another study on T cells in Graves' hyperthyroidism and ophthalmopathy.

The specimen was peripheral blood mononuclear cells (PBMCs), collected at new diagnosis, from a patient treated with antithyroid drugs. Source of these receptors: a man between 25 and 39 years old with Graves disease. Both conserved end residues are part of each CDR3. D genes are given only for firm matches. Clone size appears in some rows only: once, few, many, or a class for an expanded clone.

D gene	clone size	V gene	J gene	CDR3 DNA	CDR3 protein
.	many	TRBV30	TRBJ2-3	TGTGCCTGGAGTATAGCGAGTAACACAGATACGCAGTATTTT	CAWSIASNTDTQYF
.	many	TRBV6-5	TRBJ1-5	TGTGCCAGCAGTTACTCGGCGGGAGCTCAGCCCCAGCATTTT	CASSYSAGAQPQHF
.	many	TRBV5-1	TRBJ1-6	TGCGCCAGCAGCTCCGACGGCGTAGGTTATTCACCCCTCCACTTT	CASSSDGVGYSPLHF
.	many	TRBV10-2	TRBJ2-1	TGCGCCAGCAGTCCACCCGGTGGATGGGATGAGCAGTTCTTC	CASSPPGGWDEQFF
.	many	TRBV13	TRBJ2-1	TGTGCCAGCAGCTTATCCGTAGGGGGAGTCAATGAGCAGTTCTTC	CASSLSVGGVNEQFF
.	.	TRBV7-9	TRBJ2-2	TGTGCTGGCAGCCCCTCTAACACCGGGGAGCTGTTTTTT	CAGSPSNTGELFF
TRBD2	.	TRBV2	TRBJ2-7	TGTGCCAGCAGTACCGGACTAGCGGGACCCGGCAGCTCCTACGAGCAGTACTTC	CASSTGLAGPGSSYEQYF
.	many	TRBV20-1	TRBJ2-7	TGCAGTGCTGGGCTACGACCGGGTCTCCCTTCGGAAGAGCAGTACTTC	CSAGLRPGLPSEEQYF
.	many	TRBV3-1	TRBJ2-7	TGTGCCAGCAGCCAAGGGGGCGGGCCCTACGAGCAGTACTTC	CASSQGGGPYEQYF
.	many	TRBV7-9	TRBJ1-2	TGTGCCAGCAGCTCGGGACCGACCTATGGCTACACCTTC	CASSSGPTYGYTF
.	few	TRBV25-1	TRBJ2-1	TGTGCCAGCAGCGTCTTCCTCTGGCGGGAGCAGTTCTTC	CASSVFLWREQFF
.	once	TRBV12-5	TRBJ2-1	TGTGCTAGTGGTCTACGCAATGAGCAGTTCTTC	CASGLRNEQFF
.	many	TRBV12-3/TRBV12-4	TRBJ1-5	TGTGCCAGCAGTTTAGGCCGGTCCGGGCCCCAGCATTTT	CASSLGRSGPQHF
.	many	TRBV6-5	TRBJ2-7	TGTGCCAGCAGTTACCGGTGGGAGCAGTACTTC	CASSYRWEQYF
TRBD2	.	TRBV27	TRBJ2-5	TGTGCCAGCAGTAGGGGGGGACTAGCGGTCCAAGAGACCCAGTACTTC	CASSRGGLAVQETQYF
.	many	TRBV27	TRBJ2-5	TGTGCCAGCAGTTTGGAAGAGGGACAGACCCAGTACTTC	CASSLEEGQTQYF
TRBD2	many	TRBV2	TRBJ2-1	TGTGCCAGCAGATCAAAGCGGGAGGCTAAGCAGTTCTTC	CASRSKREAKQFF
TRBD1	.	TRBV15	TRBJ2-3	TGTGCCACCAGCAGAGATTGGGGACAGGGGTCAGATACGCAGTATTTT	CATSRDWGQGSDTQYF
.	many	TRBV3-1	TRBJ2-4	TGTGCCAGCAGCCATGGACCCCAAAACATTCAGTACTTC	CASSHGPQNIQYF
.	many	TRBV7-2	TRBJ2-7	TGTGCCAGCAGCTTAGAGATTTCCTACGAGCAGTACTTC	CASSLEISYEQYF
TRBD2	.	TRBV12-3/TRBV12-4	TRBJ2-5	TGTGCCAGCAGTTGGGGACTAGCGGTCCGGGAGACCCAGTACTTC	CASSWGLAVRETQYF
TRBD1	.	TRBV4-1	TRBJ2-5	TGCGCCAGCAGCCAAGAAACACGACAGGGAGATGGGACCCAGTACTTC	CASSQETRQGDGTQYF
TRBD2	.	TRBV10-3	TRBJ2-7	TGTGCCATCAGTGAGCCCGGGGAGCTAGCGGGAGGGCCGCTTTTATACGAGCAGTACTTC	CAISEPGELAGGPLLYEQYF
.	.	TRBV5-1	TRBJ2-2	TGCGCCAGCAGCTTGGGAGGAAAGCCCTCGAACACCGGGGAGCTGTTTTTT	CASSLGGKPSNTGELFF
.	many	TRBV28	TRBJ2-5	TGTGCCAGCATGGGACAAGAGACCCAGTACTTC	CASMGQETQYF
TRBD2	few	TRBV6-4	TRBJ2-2	TGTGCCAGCAGTGCAGAAATGAGCGGGAGGTCCGGGGAGCTGTTTTTT	CASSAEMSGRSGELFF
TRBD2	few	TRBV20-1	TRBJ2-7	TGCAGTGCACACCCGGGACTAGGATCCTACGAGCAGTACTTC	CSAHPGLGSYEQYF
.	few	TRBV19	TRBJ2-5	TGTGCCACTTCCGGGCCCCGGAAGACCCAGTACTTC	CATSGPRKTQYF
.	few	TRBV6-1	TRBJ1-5	TGTGCCAGTCGTTCGCAGTATAGCAATCAGCCCCAGCATTTT	CASRSQYSNQPQHF
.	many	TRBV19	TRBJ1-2	TGTGCCAGTAGTATCGGGTATGGGTATGGCTACACCTTC	CASSIGYGYGYTF
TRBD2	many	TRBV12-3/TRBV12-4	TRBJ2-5	TGTGCCAGCAGTTTGGGGGTCCGGCTAGCGGGAGATCAGCGCGGGACCCAGTACTTC	CASSLGVRLAGDQRGTQYF
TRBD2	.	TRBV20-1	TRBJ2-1	TGCAGTACTGGACGACTAGCTGTCAGCAATGAGCAGTTCTTC	CSTGRLAVSNEQFF
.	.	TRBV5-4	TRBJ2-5	TGTGCCAGCAGCTTGGAGTGGCAGCAAGAGACCCAGTACTTC	CASSLEWQQETQYF
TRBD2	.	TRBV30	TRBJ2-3	TGTGCCTGGAGTGTGCTCCCCCCAGGACTAGCGGGGACCACAGATACGCAGTATTTT	CAWSVLPPGLAGTTDTQYF
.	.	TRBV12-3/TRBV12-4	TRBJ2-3	TGTGCCAGCAGTTTCGCAGAGTCGACAGATACGCAGTATTTT	CASSFAESTDTQYF
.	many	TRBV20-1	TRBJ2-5	TGCAGTGCTAGGAATGGGCGGGAGCTGGGGGGCGAGACCCAGTACTTC	CSARNGRELGGETQYF
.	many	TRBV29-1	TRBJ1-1	TGCAGCGTTGAAGCGGGAGGGGTGGGGACTGAAGCTTTCTTT	CSVEAGGVGTEAFF
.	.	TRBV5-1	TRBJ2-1	TGCGCCAGCAGCTTGTCGTCTAGGGGTTCCAGGCATGAGCAGTTCTTC	CASSLSSRGSRHEQFF
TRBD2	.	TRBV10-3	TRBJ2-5	TGTGCCATCACCCCGGGACTAGCGGGAGGTTCGGTGACCCAGTACTTC	CAITPGLAGGSVTQYF
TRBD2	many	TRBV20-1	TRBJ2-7	TGCAGTGCTAGAGCGGGGAGCGGGACCTCCTACGAGCAGTACTTC	CSARAGSGTSYEQYF
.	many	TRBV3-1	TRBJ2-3	TGTGCCAGCAGCCACAGGGCGGCCGGCACAGATACGCAGTATTTT	CASSHRAAGTDTQYF
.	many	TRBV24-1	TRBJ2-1	TGTGCCTCCGCCCCCCCCGGTAGCTCCTACAATGAGCAGTTCTTC	CASAPPGSSYNEQFF
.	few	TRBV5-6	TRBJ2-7	TGTGCCAGCAGCCCAACTTTAGCGGAAATTGGCTACGAGCAGTACTTC	CASSPTLAEIGYEQYF
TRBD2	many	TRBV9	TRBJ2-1	TGTGCCAGCAGCGTAGGCGGGAGAACATCCTACAATGAGCAGTTCTTC	CASSVGGRTSYNEQFF
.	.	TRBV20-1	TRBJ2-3	TGCAGTGCTAGGGGGGGTAGGGGAAACACGCAGTATTTT	CSARGGRGNTQYF
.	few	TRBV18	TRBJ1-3	TGTGCCAGCACCACAGGGATCTCTGGAAACACCATATATTTT	CASTTGISGNTIYF
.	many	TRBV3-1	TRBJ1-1	TGTGCCAGCAGCCAAGCCATGACGGCCCATGGAGCTTTCTTT	CASSQAMTAHGAFF
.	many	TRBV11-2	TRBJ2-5	TGTGCCAGCAGCTTAGATATTCAGCCCCAAGAGACCCAGTACTTC	CASSLDIQPQETQYF
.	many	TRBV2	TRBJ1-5	TGTGCCAGCAGTGAAGCGGCCTATCAGCCCCAGCATTTT	CASSEAAYQPQHF
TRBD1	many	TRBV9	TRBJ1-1	TGTGCCAGCAGCGCACAGGGGGCAGGTAGCCCTGAAGCTTTCTTT	CASSAQGAGSPEAFF
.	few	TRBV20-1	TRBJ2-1	TGCAGTGCTGTTGATGGGGATTTTCCCACATCGGAGCAGTTCTTC	CSAVDGDFPTSEQFF
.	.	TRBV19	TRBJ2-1	TGTGCCTTACCCCACAGGGGAGGGGGCAATGAGCAGTTCTTC	CALPHRGGGNEQFF